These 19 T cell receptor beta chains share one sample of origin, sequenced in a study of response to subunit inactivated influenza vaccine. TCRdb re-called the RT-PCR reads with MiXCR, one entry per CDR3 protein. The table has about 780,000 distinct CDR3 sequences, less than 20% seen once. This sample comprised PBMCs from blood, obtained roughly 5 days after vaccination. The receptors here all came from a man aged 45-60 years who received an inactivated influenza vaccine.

CDR3 sequence (DNA): TGCAGTGCTAGAGATGGGCCAGGGGAGAACACCGGGGAGCTGTTTTTT. The encoded protein is CSARDGPGENTGELFF. V and J are TRBV20-1 and TRBJ2-2, with a possible D match to TRBD1 (6 bases). Trimming took off 0 bases at V and 1 base at J, with 12 bases between the two ends. Germline CDR1 DFQATT, CDR2 SNEGSKA (reference sequence). The CDR3 length is 16 residues.

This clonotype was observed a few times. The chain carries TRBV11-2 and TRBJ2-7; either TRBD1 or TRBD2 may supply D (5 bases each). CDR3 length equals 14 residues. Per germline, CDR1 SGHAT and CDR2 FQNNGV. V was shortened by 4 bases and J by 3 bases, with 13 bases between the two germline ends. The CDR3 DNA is TGTGCCAGCAGCTCACTCGGGGCAGGCTACGAGCAGTACTTC. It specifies CASSSLGAGYEQYF.

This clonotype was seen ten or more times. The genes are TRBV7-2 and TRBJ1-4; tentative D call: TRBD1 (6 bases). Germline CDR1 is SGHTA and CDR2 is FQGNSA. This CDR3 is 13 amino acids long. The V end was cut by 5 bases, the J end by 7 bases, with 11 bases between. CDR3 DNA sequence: TGTGCCAGCAGCCCAGGACAGCGTGAAAAACTGTTTTTT. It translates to CASSPGQREKLFF. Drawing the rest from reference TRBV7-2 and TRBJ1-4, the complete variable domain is GAGVSQSPSNKVTEKGKDVELRCDPISGHTALYWYRQSLGQGLEFLIYFQGNSAPDKSGLPSDRFSAERTGGSVSTLTIQRTQQEDSAVYLCASSPGQREKLFFGSGTQLSVL.

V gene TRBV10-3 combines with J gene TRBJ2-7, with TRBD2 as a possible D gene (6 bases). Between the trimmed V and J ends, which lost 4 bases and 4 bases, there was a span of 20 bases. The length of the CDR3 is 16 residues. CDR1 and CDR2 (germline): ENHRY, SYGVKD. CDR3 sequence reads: CAISGILRTNSYEQYF. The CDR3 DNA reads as TGTGCCATCAGTGGGATACTCAGGACTAACTCTTACGAGCAGTACTTC.

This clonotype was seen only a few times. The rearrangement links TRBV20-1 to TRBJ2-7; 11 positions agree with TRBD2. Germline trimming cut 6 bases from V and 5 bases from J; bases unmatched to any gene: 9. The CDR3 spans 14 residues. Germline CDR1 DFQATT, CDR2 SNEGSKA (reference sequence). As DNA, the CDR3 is TGCAGTGCGGCCTCTAGCGGGGGGCTTAACGAGCAGTACTTC. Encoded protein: CSAASSGGLNEQYF.

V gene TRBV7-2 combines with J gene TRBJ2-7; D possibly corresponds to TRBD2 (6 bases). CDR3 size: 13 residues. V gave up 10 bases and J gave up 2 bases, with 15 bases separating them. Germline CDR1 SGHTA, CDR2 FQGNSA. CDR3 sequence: CATSKRVTYEQYF. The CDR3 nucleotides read TGTGCCACCTCGAAGCGGGTGACCTACGAGCAGTACTTC.

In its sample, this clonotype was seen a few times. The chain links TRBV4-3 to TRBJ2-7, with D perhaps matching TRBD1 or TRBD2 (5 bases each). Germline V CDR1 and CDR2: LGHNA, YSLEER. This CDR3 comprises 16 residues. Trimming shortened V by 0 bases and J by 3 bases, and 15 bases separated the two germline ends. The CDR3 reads CASSQEGQAAVYEQYF. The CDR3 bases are TGCGCCAGCAGCCAAGAAGGACAAGCGGCCGTCTACGAGCAGTACTTC.

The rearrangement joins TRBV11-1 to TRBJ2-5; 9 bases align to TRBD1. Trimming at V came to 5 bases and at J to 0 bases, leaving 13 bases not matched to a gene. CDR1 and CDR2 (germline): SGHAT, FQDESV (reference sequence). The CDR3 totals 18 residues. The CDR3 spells CASSRMADRGWYQETQYF. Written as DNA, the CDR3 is TGTGCCAGCAGCCGCATGGCGGACAGGGGCTGGTACCAAGAGACCCAGTACTTC.

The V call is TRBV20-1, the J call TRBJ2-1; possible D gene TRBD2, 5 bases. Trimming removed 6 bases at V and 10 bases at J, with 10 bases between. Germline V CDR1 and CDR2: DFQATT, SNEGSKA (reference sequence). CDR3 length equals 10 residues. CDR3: CSAAGGEQFF. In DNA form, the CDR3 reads TGCAGTGCAGCAGGAGGCGAGCAGTTCTTC.

CDR3 region: CASSPRGLAGGNEQFF. CDR3 DNA: TGTGCCAGCAGCCCCCGTGGACTAGCGGGAGGCAATGAGCAGTTCTTC. The rearrangement joins TRBV4-2 to TRBJ2-1, with 14 bases aligning to TRBD2. V shed 4 bases, J shed 6 bases, and the junction held 5 bases outside the gene matches. The CDR3 is 16 amino acids. CDR1 and CDR2 (germline): LGHNA, YNFKEQ.

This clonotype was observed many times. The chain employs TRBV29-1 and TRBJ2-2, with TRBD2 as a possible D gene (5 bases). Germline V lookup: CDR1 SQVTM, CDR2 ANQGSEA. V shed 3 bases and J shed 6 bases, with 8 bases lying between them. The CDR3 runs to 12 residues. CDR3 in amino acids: CSVEEDSGELFF. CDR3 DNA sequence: TGCAGCGTTGAGGAGGATTCCGGGGAGCTGTTTTTT.

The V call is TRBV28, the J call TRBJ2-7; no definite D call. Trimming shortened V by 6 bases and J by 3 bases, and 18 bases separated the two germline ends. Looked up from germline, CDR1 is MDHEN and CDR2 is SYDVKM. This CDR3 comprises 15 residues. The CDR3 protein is CASSLRPYPYYEQYF. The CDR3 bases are TGTGCCAGCAGCCTCCGCCCCTATCCCTACTACGAGCAGTACTTC.

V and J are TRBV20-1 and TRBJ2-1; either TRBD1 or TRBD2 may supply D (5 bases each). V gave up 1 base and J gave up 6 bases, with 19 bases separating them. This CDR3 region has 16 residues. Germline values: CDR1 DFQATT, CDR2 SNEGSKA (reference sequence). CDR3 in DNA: TGCAGTGCTAGAGCTCGTGCCGGGACGACCCTCAATGAGCAGTTCTTC. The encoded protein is CSARARAGTTLNEQFF.

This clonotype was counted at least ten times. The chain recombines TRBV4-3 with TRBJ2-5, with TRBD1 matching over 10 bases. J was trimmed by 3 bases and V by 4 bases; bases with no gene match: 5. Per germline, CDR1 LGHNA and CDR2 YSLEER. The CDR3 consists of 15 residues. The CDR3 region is CASSRWTGGEETQYF. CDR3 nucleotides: TGCGCCAGCAGCCGCTGGACAGGGGGAGAAGAGACCCAGTACTTC.

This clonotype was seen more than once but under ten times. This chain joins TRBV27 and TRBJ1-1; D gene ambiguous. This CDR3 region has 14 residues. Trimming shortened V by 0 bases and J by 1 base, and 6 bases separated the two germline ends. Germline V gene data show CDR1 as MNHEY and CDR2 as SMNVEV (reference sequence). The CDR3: CASSLSSQNTEAFF. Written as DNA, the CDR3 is TGTGCCAGCAGTTTATCGAGTCAGAACACTGAAGCTTTCTTT.

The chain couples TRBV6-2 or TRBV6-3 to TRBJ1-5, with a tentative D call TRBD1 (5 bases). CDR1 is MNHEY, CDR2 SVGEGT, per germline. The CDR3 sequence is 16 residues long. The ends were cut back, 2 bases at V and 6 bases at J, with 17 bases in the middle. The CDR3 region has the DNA TGTGCCAGCAGTTACCGGGACCCGGTAGTGGGTCAGCCCCAGCATTTT. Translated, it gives CASSYRDPVVGQPQHF.

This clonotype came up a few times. The CDR3 region has the DNA TGTGCTACCGAAGGGGGCAGGGTACTCGAGCAGTACTTC. Translated: CATEGGRVLEQYF. V is TRBV7-9 and J is TRBJ2-7, with 7 bases fitting TRBD1. The CDR3 is made up of 13 amino acids. The germline gives CDR1 SEHNR, CDR2 FQNEAQ (reference sequence).

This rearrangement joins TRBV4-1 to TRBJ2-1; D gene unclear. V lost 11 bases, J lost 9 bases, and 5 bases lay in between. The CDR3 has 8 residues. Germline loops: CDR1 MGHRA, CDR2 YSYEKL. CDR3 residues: CARGEQFF. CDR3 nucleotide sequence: TGCGCCCGAGGTGAGCAGTTCTTC.

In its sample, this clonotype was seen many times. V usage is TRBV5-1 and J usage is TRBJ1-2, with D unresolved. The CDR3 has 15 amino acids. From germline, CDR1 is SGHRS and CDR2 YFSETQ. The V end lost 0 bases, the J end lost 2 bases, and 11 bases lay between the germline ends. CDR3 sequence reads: CASSLASQLNYGYTF. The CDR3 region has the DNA TGCGCCAGCAGCTTGGCTTCGCAGTTGAACTATGGCTACACCTTC.